This paragraph covers one T cell receptor (beta chain) sequence. The antigen is not known. From the reads, TCRdb called clonotypes with MiXCR, one entry per CDR3 protein. The sample has roughly 60,000 distinct CDR3 sequences; roughly two thirds are singletons. The CDR3 runs 14 residues. CDR1 KGHSH and CDR2 LQKENI come from the germline V gene. V was clipped by 5 bases and J by 1 base, with 11 bases between them. The data belong to a study of type 1 regulatory T cells. Whole-study context: T-allo10 is an in vitro-generated, Tr1-enriched CD4 T cell product specific for alloantigen.

Findings of the study overall: Compared with non-Tr1 cells, Tr1 cells showed a narrower TCR repertoire.

Sequencing input: cultured non-Tr1 T cells, either the whole culture or a sorted T cell fraction (not recorded which). The chain links TRBV18 to TRBJ2-5; D call uncertain. This TCR derives from a human donor in good health. The CDR3 region is CASSSVNTQETQYF. In nucleotides, the CDR3 is TGTGCCAGCTCAAGTGTCAACACCCAAGAGACCCAGTACTTC.